This T cell receptor beta chain was documented in a study of identifying expanded T cells in peripheral blood. Overall study findings and caveats: Across healthy donors, higher total template counts meant significantly greater roughly 2-week count variance. Technical replicates showed around 1.3 changed clones; approximately 2 weeks approximately 15; four weeks 19.

Germline CDR1 and CDR2: LNHNV and YYDKDF (reference sequence). The CDR3 is 15 residues long. The V gene lost 3 bases and the J gene lost 8 bases, with 19 bases spanning the gap. The protocol was immunoSEQ multiplex PCR, while the TCRdb copy is restricted to in-frame clones and leaves out a portion. The data show about 100,000 clones, around nine tenths seen once. In regard to this clone: Its antigen remains unknown.

The sequence derives from a person aged 18-70 years in good health. The genes are TRBV15 and TRBJ1-2; D remains unclear. The source material was blood. For the CDR3, the DNA is TGTGCCACCAGCAGGAGCTCGCAGAGCCCCAAAGGCTACACCTTC. Translated: CATSRSSQSPKGYTF.